This T cell receptor beta chain was identified during a study of memory CD4+ T cells and cytomegalovirus serostatus. V lost 7 bases, J lost 0 bases, and 14 bases lay in between. The CDR3 spans 15 residues. In germline, CDR1 is SEHNR, CDR2 FQNEAQ (reference sequence). Single viable CD3+CD4+CD8-CD45RO+ cells were sorted as the memory CD4+ T cells. Serum IgG to CMV pp150, pp28, p38 and p52 defined serostatus. Produced via immunoSEQ multiplex PCR; TCRdb's table is partial and in-frame only. The data show some 59,000 clones, more than 75% seen once. About this clone itself: Its matching antigen is unknown.

Findings and caveats of the study: Suggested: most of the CMV-linked TCR signature lies in CD4+ memory cells.

J is TRBJ2-3 and V is TRBV7-9, with D perhaps TRBD1 or TRBD2 (5 bases each). This TCR was sampled from an adult in good health and CMV-seronegative. Sequencing input: memory CD4+ T cells from blood. This chain's CDR3 is CASNRGTGSTDTQYF. The CDR3 DNA sequence: TGTGCCAGCAATAGGGGAACGGGAAGCACAGATACGCAGTATTTT.